This T cell receptor (beta chain) is from a study of CD8 T cells in ankylosing spondylitis. The study, taken as a whole, reports: Ankylosing spondylitis blood appeared to be characterized by a TCR beta motif of under ten highly homologous variants. Disease-associated clones were CD8+ and fairly uncommon in peripheral blood. Reportedly, significant enrichment of disease-linked clones occurred in matched ankylosing spondylitis synovial fluid. Some motif variants were previously reported in reactive arthritis synovial fluid and blood.

The CDR3 runs 14 residues. Between the trimmed V and J ends, which lost 5 bases and 3 bases, there was a span of 13 bases. This clonotype came up many times. Its antigen is currently unknown. Quantitative 5'-RACE with molecular barcodes was used to make the TCR beta libraries. TCRdb reanalysed the 5' RACE reads using MiXCR and keeps one entry per CDR3 protein. The sample yields under 550,000 distinct CDR3 sequences, more than 25% seen once. Material for sequencing was blood, either unsorted or a sorted T cell fraction (not recorded which). The receptor's source is a male donor with ankylosing spondylitis. The chain recombines TRBV12-3 or TRBV12-4 with TRBJ1-1; D remains ambiguous. The CDR3 coding sequence is TGTGCCAGCAGTCCAAGGACGGTGTACACTGAAGCTTTCTTT. Its translation: CASSPRTVYTEAFF.